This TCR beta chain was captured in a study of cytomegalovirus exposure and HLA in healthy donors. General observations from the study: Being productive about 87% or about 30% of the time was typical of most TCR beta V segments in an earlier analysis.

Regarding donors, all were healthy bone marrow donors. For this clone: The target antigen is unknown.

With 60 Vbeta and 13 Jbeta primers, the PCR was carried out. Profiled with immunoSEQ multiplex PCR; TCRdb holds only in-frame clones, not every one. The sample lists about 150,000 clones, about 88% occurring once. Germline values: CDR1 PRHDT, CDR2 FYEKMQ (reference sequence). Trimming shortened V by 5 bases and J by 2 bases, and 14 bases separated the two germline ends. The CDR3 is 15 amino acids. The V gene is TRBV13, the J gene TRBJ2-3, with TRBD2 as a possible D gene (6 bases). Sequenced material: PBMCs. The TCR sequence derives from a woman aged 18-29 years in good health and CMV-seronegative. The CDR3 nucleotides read TGTGCCAGCAGCGGCCGACTAGGTATCACAGATACGCAGTATTTT. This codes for CASSGRLGITDTQYF.